The clone carrying this T cell receptor (beta chain) occurred once. Germline loops: CDR1 SGHRS, CDR2 YFSETQ. V lost 0 bases, J lost 5 bases, and 5 bases stayed unmatched. The CDR3 is 15 residues long. These data originate in a study of T cell changes during pregnancy in multiple sclerosis. The assay was immunoSEQ multiplex PCR, and TCRdb's table has in-frame clones only and misses some. The sample holds roughly 50,000 clones, 91% seen once. Source: peripheral blood, taken after pregnancy. This rearrangement joins TRBV5-1 to TRBJ2-5, with 9 bases aligning to TRBD2. The receptor comes from a female donor in good health, enrolled as a control in a pregnancy study. The CDR3 protein is CASSLGGGAWETQYF. CDR3 coding DNA: TGCGCCAGCAGCTTGGGCGGGGGGGCCTGGGAGACCCAGTACTTC.